A selection of T cell receptor beta chains follows, all from one sample in a study of human T cells and chemical hapten exposure. TCRdb passed the RACE reads through MiXCR, listing each CDR3 protein once. The table lists some 170,000 distinct CDR3 sequences, 25% to 35% of them singletons. This material consisted of whole blood, taken in connection with sensitization to the hapten diphenylcyclopropenone (DPC). These receptors all come from a woman aged 18-29 years with alopecia areata. Some clones in this sample may be carry-over from other donors' samples. The CDR3 runs from the conserved cysteine through the conserved F or W. The D gene is left open where the match is weak. Only part of the rows carry a size: once, few, many, or a class if the clone is expanded.

-,-,TRBJ2-1,TRBV4-1,CASSQHGVSEQFF,TGCGCCAGCAGCCAACACGGGGTCAGTGAGCAGTTCTTC
few,-,TRBJ1-1,TRBV5-1,CASSTQTLTDEAFF,TGCGCCAGCAGCACACAGACCTTGACAGACGAAGCTTTCTTT
-,-,TRBJ1-2,TRBV6-2/TRBV6-3,CASTQGDLGYTF,TGTGCCAGCACCCAAGGAGATCTAGGCTACACCTTC
-,-,TRBJ2-6,TRBV15,CATSLGREANVLTF,TGTGCCACCAGCTTGGGGCGTGAGGCCAACGTCCTGACTTTC
-,TRBD2,TRBJ2-5,TRBV12-3/TRBV12-4,CASSRTSGRYQETQYF,TGTGCCAGCAGCCGAACTAGCGGGAGGTACCAAGAGACCCAGTACTTC
once,-,TRBJ1-3,TRBV7-2,CASSLEEWGRKFYSGNTIYF,TGTGCCAGCAGCTTAGAGGAGTGGGGCAGAAAATTCTACTCTGGAAACACCATATATTTT
many,TRBD1,TRBJ2-2,TRBV6-4,CASRTGEDTGELFF,TGTGCCAGTAGGACAGGGGAGGACACCGGGGAGCTGTTTTTT
few,TRBD1,TRBJ2-3,TRBV7-2,CASSPRQGITDTQYF,TGTGCCAGCAGCCCCCGACAGGGTATCACAGATACGCAGTATTTT
-,-,TRBJ1-2,TRBV2,CASSEDGGHGYTF,TGTGCCAGCAGTGAAGACGGGGGCCATGGCTACACCTTC
many,-,TRBJ2-1,TRBV29-1,CSVTSQGGEQFF,TGCAGCGTTACCTCACAGGGAGGTGAGCAGTTCTTC
-,TRBD2,TRBJ2-1,TRBV20-1,CSALGLAGWEQFF,TGCAGTGCTTTGGGACTAGCGGGATGGGAGCAGTTCTTC
few,TRBD2,TRBJ2-1,TRBV6-5,CASSFPGTSGTYNEQFF,TGTGCCAGCAGTTTTCCCGGGACTAGCGGGACGTACAATGAGCAGTTCTTC
-,TRBD2,TRBJ2-7,TRBV20-1,CSASVGLAASYEQYF,TGCAGTGCTAGTGTGGGACTAGCGGCCTCCTACGAGCAGTACTTC
-,-,TRBJ2-3,TRBV4-2,CASSQGTTDTQYF,TGTGCCAGCAGCCAAGGGACCACAGATACGCAGTATTTT
many,-,TRBJ2-6,TRBV20-1,CSARSQKISAGANVLTF,TGCAGTGCGAGGTCCCAGAAGATCTCAGCTGGGGCCAACGTCCTGACTTTC
-,-,TRBJ1-2,TRBV5-4,CASSYLTGAERYGYTF,TGTGCCAGCAGCTACCTGACAGGCGCCGAGCGTTATGGCTACACCTTC
-,-,TRBJ1-4,TRBV10-2,CASSELQGAGRLFF,TGCGCCAGCAGTGAGTTACAGGGTGCTGGAAGACTGTTTTTT
few,-,TRBJ1-3,TRBV4-1,CASSQVSAGYSGNTIYF,TGCGCCAGCAGCCAAGTTTCTGCGGGATACTCTGGAAACACCATATATTTT
-,-,TRBJ1-1,TRBV27,CASNKQPMNTEAFF,TGTGCCAGCAATAAACAGCCGATGAACACTGAAGCTTTCTTT
-,-,TRBJ1-6,TRBV4-1,CASSQDSAGSPLHF,TGCGCCAGCAGCCAAGATTCGGCCGGTTCACCCCTCCACTTT
-,-,TRBJ1-4,TRBV20-1,CSASHQGNTRLFF,TGCAGTGCTAGTCATCAGGGGAATACGAGACTGTTTTTT
-,TRBD2,TRBJ2-5,TRBV5-1,CASSPTPGAAGGLETQYF,TGCGCCAGCAGCCCCACGCCCGGGGCCGCGGGAGGGCTTGAGACCCAGTACTTC
few,-,TRBJ2-7,TRBV29-1,CSVVAGFSEQYF,TGCAGCGTTGTTGCGGGATTCAGCGAGCAGTACTTC
few,-,TRBJ2-7,TRBV4-2,CASSRQADPMGYEQYF,TGTGCCAGCAGCCGCCAAGCGGACCCCATGGGGTACGAGCAGTACTTC
few,-,TRBJ1-4,TRBV2,CASSSRAGEKLFF,TGTGCCAGCAGTTCACGGGCGGGTGAAAAACTGTTTTTT
-,-,TRBJ2-7,TRBV20-1,CSAEGRGIRYEQYF,TGCAGTGCTGAGGGGCGCGGGATCCGGTACGAGCAGTACTTC
-,-,TRBJ1-1,TRBV12-3/TRBV12-4,CASSRRVARGNTEAFF,TGTGCCAGCAGTCGCCGGGTGGCTAGGGGCAACACTGAAGCTTTCTTT
few,TRBD1,TRBJ1-5,TRBV29-1,CSVSVQGGNQPQHF,TGCAGCGTCAGTGTACAGGGGGGCAATCAGCCCCAGCATTTT
-,TRBD1,TRBJ2-5,TRBV7-3,CASSLRGTGGDRTETQYF,TGTGCCAGCAGCTTAAGGGGGACAGGGGGCGATAGAACAGAGACCCAGTACTTC
few,-,TRBJ2-1,TRBV20-1,CSARLANEQFF,TGCAGTGCTAGGCTAGCCAATGAGCAGTTCTTC
-,-,TRBJ2-7,TRBV4-2,CASSQAPGLNYEQYF,TGTGCCAGCAGCCAAGCCCCTGGGCTGAATTACGAGCAGTACTTC
few,-,TRBJ2-1,TRBV7-8,CASSLEVEGLNEQFF,TGTGCCAGCAGCTTAGAAGTCGAAGGACTCAATGAGCAGTTCTTC
-,-,TRBJ2-1,TRBV5-1,CASSLAVLSSYNEQFF,TGCGCCAGCAGCTTGGCGGTGTTAAGCTCCTACAATGAGCAGTTCTTC
-,-,TRBJ2-5,TRBV20-1,CSARQGFQETQYF,TGCAGTGCTAGACAGGGTTTCCAAGAGACCCAGTACTTC
few,TRBD1,TRBJ1-1,TRBV7-2,CASSWSTGVNTEAFF,TGTGCCAGCAGCTGGTCTACAGGGGTGAACACTGAAGCTTTCTTT
-,-,TRBJ2-1,TRBV4-2,CASSQGISINEQFF,TGTGCCAGCAGCCAAGGGATATCTATAAATGAGCAGTTCTTC
-,-,TRBJ2-1,TRBV9,CASSDRDNSYNEQFF,TGTGCCAGCAGCGACCGGGACAACTCCTACAATGAGCAGTTCTTC
few,-,TRBJ2-7,TRBV20-1,CSARDHTGLAFKFYEQYF,TGCAGTGCTAGAGATCATACCGGTCTAGCGTTTAAGTTCTACGAGCAGTACTTC
few,-,TRBJ2-7,TRBV19,CASSFGTQLEQYF,TGTGCCAGTAGTTTCGGGACTCAGCTCGAGCAGTACTTC
-,-,TRBJ2-7,TRBV4-2,CASSQGDGGATYEQYF,TGTGCCAGCAGCCAAGGGGACGGGGGAGCAACCTACGAGCAGTACTTC
-,-,TRBJ2-1,TRBV7-9,CASSSRLNEQFF,TGTGCCAGCAGCTCCAGACTGAATGAGCAGTTCTTC
few,TRBD2,TRBJ2-2,TRBV20-1,CSARGGPRGNVGELFF,TGCAGTGCTAGAGGGGGACCGCGGGGGAATGTCGGGGAGCTGTTTTTT
-,TRBD1,TRBJ2-7,TRBV3-1,CASSPRTGSEQYF,TGTGCCAGCAGCCCGAGGACAGGGAGCGAGCAGTACTTC
-,TRBD1,TRBJ1-4,TRBV20-1,CSARSDRESQKLFF,TGCAGTGCTAGGTCTGACAGGGAATCACAAAAACTGTTTTTT
-,TRBD2,TRBJ2-7,TRBV7-2,CASSRTPAGAYEQYF,TGTGCCAGCAGCCGCACGCCCGCGGGAGCCTACGAGCAGTACTTC
-,-,TRBJ1-5,TRBV4-1,CASSQDSTRPQHF,TGCGCCAGCAGCCAAGACAGCACGAGGCCCCAGCATTTT
few,-,TRBJ2-1,TRBV29-1,CSVQGGGSYNEQFF,TGCAGCGTTCAGGGGGGTGGGTCCTACAATGAGCAGTTCTTC
-,-,TRBJ2-2,TRBV25-1,CASSFSKEGVHFSGELFF,TGTGCCAGCAGTTTTTCTAAGGAAGGGGTTCATTTCTCCGGGGAGCTGTTTTTT
-,-,TRBJ1-5,TRBV24-1,CAPLLGTNQPQHF,TGTGCCCCCCTGTTGGGCACCAATCAGCCCCAGCATTTT
-,-,TRBJ2-7,TRBV25-1,CASSQDSAGAFSYEQYF,TGTGCCAGCAGTCAAGACTCGGCGGGGGCATTTTCCTACGAGCAGTACTTC